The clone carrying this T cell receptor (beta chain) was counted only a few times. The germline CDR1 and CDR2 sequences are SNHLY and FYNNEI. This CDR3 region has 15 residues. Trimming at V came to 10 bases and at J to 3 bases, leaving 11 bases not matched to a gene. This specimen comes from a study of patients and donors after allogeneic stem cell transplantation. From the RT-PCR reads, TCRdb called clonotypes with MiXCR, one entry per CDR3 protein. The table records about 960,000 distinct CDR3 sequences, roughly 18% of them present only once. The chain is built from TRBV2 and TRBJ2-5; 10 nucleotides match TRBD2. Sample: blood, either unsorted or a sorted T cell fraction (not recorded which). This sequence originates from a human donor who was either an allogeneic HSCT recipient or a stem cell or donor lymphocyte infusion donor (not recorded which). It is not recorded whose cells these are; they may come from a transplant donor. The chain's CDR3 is CATGKREGREETQYF. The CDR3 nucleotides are TGTGCCACCGGCAAGCGGGAGGGCCGGGAAGAGACCCAGTACTTC.